One T cell receptor (beta chain) is described in this entry. Antigen specificity is unknown. The sample is drawn from a study of cytomegalovirus exposure and HLA in healthy donors. Study results and caveats: A later analysis showed TCR association rates differing by HLA locus, peaking at DRB1 and lowest at HLA-C.

The PCR used 60 Vbeta and 13 Jbeta primers. TCRdb's table, derived via immunoSEQ multiplex PCR, lists solely in-frame clones and lacks some. The sample lists around 130,000 clones, 74% occurring once. Germline loops: CDR1 SEHNR, CDR2 FQNEAQ (reference sequence). With 1 base removed from V and 4 bases from J, the gap between germline ends came to 7 bases. CDR3 length equals 13 residues. Material: PBMCs. The chain has TRBV7-9 and TRBJ1-1, with unresolved D. This TCR derives from a man aged 40-49 years in good health and CMV-seropositive. The DNA of the CDR3 is TGTGCCAGCAGCTTAGGGGGAGGCACTGAAGCTTTCTTT. Translating gives CASSLGGGTEAFF.